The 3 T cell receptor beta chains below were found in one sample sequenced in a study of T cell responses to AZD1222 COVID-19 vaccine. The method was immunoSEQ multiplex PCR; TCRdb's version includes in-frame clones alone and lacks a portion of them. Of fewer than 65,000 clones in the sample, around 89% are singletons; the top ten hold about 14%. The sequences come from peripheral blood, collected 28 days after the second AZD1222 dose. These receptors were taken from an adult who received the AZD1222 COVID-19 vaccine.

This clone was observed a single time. The CDR3 region has the DNA TGTGCCAGCAGCCGAGGGTACCCCTCCTACGAGCAGTACTTC. This encodes CASSRGYPSYEQYF. V is TRBV7-9 and J is TRBJ2-7; possibly TRBD2 for D (5 bases). This CDR3 is built from 14 residues. The V gene lost 5 bases and the J gene lost 0 bases, with 11 bases spanning the gap. The germline V gene has CDR1 SEHNR and CDR2 FQNEAQ (reference sequence). The whole variable domain, filled in from reference TRBV7-9 and TRBJ2-7, reads DTGVSQNPRHKITKRGQNVTFRCDPISEHNRLYWYRQTLGQGPEFLTYFQNEAQLEKSRLLSDRFSAERPKGSFSTLEIQRTEQGDSAMYLCASSRGYPSYEQYFGPGTRLTVT.

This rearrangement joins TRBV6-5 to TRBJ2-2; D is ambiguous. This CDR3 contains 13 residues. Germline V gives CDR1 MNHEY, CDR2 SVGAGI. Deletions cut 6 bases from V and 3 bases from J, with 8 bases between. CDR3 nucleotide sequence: TGTGCCAGCAGGGAGCGTGACACCGGGGAGCTGTTTTTT. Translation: CASRERDTGELFF.

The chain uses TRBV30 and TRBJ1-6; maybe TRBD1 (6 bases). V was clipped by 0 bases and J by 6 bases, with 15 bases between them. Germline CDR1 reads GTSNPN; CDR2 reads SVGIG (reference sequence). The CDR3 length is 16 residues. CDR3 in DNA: TGTGCCTGGAGTGTAGTGGGGGCGCAGGGTAATTCACCCCTCCACTTT. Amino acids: CAWSVVGAQGNSPLHF.